The 7 T cell receptor beta chains below come from one sample, sequenced in a study of T cell responses to AZD1222 COVID-19 vaccine. Produced via immunoSEQ multiplex PCR; TCRdb's table is partial and in-frame only. The data hold approximately 130,000 clones, with 70% to 90% observed a single time. Sequenced material: peripheral blood, taken on day 0 of AZD1222 vaccination. These receptors were taken from an adult in good health.

The V gene is TRBV7-9, the J gene TRBJ1-4; D unclear. V dropped 5 bases and J dropped 0 bases, with 7 bases sitting between them. CDR3 length: 14 amino acids. CDR1 and CDR2 (germline): SEHNR, FQNEAQ (reference sequence). As DNA, the CDR3 is TGTGCCAGCAGCCCTATCGCAACTAATGAAAAACTGTTTTTT. Its protein is CASSPIATNEKLFF.

This chain uses TRBV2 with TRBJ1-1; possible D gene TRBD1, 5 bases. The CDR3 consists of 11 residues. Germline CDR1 is SNHLY and CDR2 is FYNNEI. Trimming left V 8 bases short and J 4 bases short, with 8 bases between. The CDR3 DNA follows: TGTGCCAGCGGGAGGGGCACTGAAGCTTTCTTT. As protein: CASGRGTEAFF.

The chain recombines TRBV6-1 with TRBJ2-3; the D gene is possibly TRBD1 (7 bases). The germline V and J ends were trimmed by 3 bases and 3 bases, with 19 bases remaining between them. This CDR3 has 17 residues. Germline values: CDR1 MNHNS, CDR2 SASEGT. The CDR3 region has the DNA TGTGCCAGCAGTGAGTCCCGACAGGGAGGATTGACAGATACGCAGTATTTT. Protein: CASSESRQGGLTDTQYF.

The V and J genes are TRBV19 and TRBJ2-1; TRBD1 aligns across 9 bases. Trimming at V came to 4 bases and at J to 6 bases, leaving 7 bases not matched to a gene. The V gene's germline CDR1 is LNHDA and CDR2 SQIVND (reference sequence). This CDR3 spans 15 amino acids. CDR3 coding DNA: TGTGCCAGTAGTAACCGGGACAGGGCATTCAATGAGCAGTTCTTC. Translated: CASSNRDRAFNEQFF.

The chain couples TRBV6-4 to TRBJ2-4; 8 positions match TRBD1. The CDR3 runs 13 residues. The V segment lost 3 bases and the J segment 7 bases; nucleotides outside the gene matches: 2. CDR1 and CDR2 from the germline V gene are MRHNA and SNTAGT. For the CDR3, the DNA is TGTGCCAGCAGTGAAACAGGGGGGAACATTCAGTACTTC. This codes for CASSETGGNIQYF.

J is TRBJ1-6 and V is TRBV5-1; 7 bases are shared with TRBD1. The V gene end was trimmed by 4 bases and the J gene end by 8 bases; junction bases not matched to a gene: 6. The CDR3 length is 14 residues. Germline values: CDR1 SGHRS, CDR2 YFSETQ. DNA for the CDR3: TGCGCCAGCAGCCCAGGACAGGCAGATTCACCCCTCCACTTT. Translating it yields CASSPGQADSPLHF.

The rearrangement joins TRBV19 to TRBJ2-6, with 7 bases fitting TRBD1. Germline assignment: CDR1 LNHDA and CDR2 SQIVND (reference sequence). This CDR3 comprises 18 residues. Losses at the gene ends were 4 bases for V and 1 base for J; bases not matched to a gene: 10. The CDR3 sequence: CASSTDRALGSGANVLTF. CDR3 bases: TGTGCCAGTAGTACAGACAGGGCTCTTGGTTCTGGGGCCAACGTCCTGACTTTC.